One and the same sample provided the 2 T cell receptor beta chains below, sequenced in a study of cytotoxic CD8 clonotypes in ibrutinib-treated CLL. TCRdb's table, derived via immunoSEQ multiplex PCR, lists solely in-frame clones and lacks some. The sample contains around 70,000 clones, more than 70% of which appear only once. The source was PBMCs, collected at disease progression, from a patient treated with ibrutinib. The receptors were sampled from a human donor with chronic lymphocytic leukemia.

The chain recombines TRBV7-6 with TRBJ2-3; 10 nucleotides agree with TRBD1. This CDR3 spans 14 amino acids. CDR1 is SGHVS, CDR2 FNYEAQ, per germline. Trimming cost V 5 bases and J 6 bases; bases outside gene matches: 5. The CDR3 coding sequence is TGTGCCAGCAGCCATGGGACAGGGGTTGATACGCAGTATTTT. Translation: CASSHGTGVDTQYF.

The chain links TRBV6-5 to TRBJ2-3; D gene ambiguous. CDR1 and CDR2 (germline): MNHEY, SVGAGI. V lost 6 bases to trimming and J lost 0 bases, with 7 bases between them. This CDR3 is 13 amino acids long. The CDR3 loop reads CASRHPSTDTQYF. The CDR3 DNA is TGTGCCAGCAGACATCCTAGCACAGATACGCAGTATTTT.